The table lists the clone carrying this T cell receptor beta chain with a few counts. No antigen is known for it. These data come from a study of CD8+CD57+ T cells in acquired aplastic anemia. Across the whole study: Quantities of DNA derived from sorted CD4+ and CD8+ cells averaged roughly 3 ug.

TCR beta VDJ and CDR3 profiles were obtained from a genomic DNA template. TCRdb recomputed calls from the reads with MiXCR, one row per CDR3 protein. The table records about 210,000 distinct CDR3 sequences, over 60% of them present only once. Study observations and caveats: Both patients and controls carried the same twenty-nine CD8+ CDR3 sequences.

The CDR3 length is 12 residues. Per the germline V gene, CDR1 is DFQATT and CDR2 is SNEGSKA (reference sequence). This TCR was sampled from a human donor in good health. Sequenced sample: sorted CD4+, CD8+, or CD8+CD57+ T cells (not recorded which) from PBMCs. The chain uses TRBV20-1 and TRBJ1-2; D ambiguous. This chain's CDR3 is CIAWAVNYGYTF. Written as DNA, the CDR3 is TGCATCGCTTGGGCAGTTAACTATGGCTACACCTTC.